This record concerns one TCR beta chain sequence. Its specificity is unknown. The sample comes from a study of T cells in Graves' hyperthyroidism and ophthalmopathy. As for the study in general: The blood sample was taken at first diagnosis, before treatment began.

Germline V gives CDR1 SEHNR, CDR2 FQNEAQ (reference sequence). The CDR3 has 11 amino acids. The V end was cut by 3 bases, the J end by 14 bases, with 13 bases between. Using RNA transcripts as the source, TCR beta CDR3 regions were amplified. The study used the HTBI primer set for a first-round RT-PCR of the TCR CDR3. TCRdb processed the multiplex PCR reads anew with MiXCR; each CDR3 protein has one entry. This sample carries hundreds of thousands of distinct CDR3 sequences, roughly 40% of them seen once, and the ten largest clones take around 10%. A lack of ophthalmopathy progression within 18 months defined stable Graves' hyperthyroidism. Diagnostic assessment was based on clinical symptoms, serum thyroxine and TRAb, thyroid ultrasound and orbital computed tomography. Findings and limits, study-wide: Appearing also in blood were most of the thyroid clonotypes expanded above 0.001.

The chain carries TRBV7-9 and TRBJ2-5; TRBD1 might be the D (6 bases). This receptor was taken from a man aged 18 to 29 with Graves' hyperthyroidism. The sample consisted of blood. As DNA, the CDR3 is TGTGCCAGCAGCTTGGACAGTAGTTGTTACTTC. Its protein is CASSLDSSCYF. Drawing the rest from reference TRBV7-9 and TRBJ2-5, the complete variable domain is DTGVSQNPRHKITKRGQNVTFRCDPISEHNRLYWYRQTLGQGPEFLTYFQNEAQLEKSRLLSDRFSAERPKGSFSTLEIQRTEQGDSAMYLCASSLDSSCYFGPGTRLLVL.